This T cell receptor beta chain is from a study of CD8 T cells in Susac syndrome. Germline V gene data show CDR1 as MNHEY and CDR2 as SVGAGI. The CDR3 sequence is 17 residues long. V shed 2 bases and J shed 0 bases, with 13 bases lying between them. With random hexamers, reverse transcription was performed on about 0.5 to 1 ug of RNA. TCRdb re-analysed the immunoSEQ multiplex PCR reads in MiXCR, keeping a single row per CDR3 protein. The top ten hold 0.07% to 0.09% of the sample, which has approximately 230,000 distinct CDR3 sequences, roughly 95% seen once. The study sequenced TCR beta in blood CD8+ and CD4+ T cells.

Sequencing used CD4+ T cells from PBMCs. This receptor was identified in a human donor with multiple sclerosis. V and J are TRBV6-5 and TRBJ2-2, with D tentatively TRBD2 (7 bases). The CDR3 protein is CASSYQGGGANTGELFF. The CDR3 region has the DNA TGTGCCAGCAGTTACCAAGGGGGAGGGGCGAACACCGGGGAGCTGTTTTTT.